The following is a T cell receptor (beta chain) sequence with its context. This receptor's antigen is unknown. Base quality data are lacking; no much larger clone is found one base away. This sample was included in a study of identical twins (dated by TCRdb to 2016 to 2018). Some background on the complete study: To test whether fetal clonotypes persist, the study used deep sequencing on TCR alpha and beta repertoires from monozygotic twins, unrelated adults of various ages, and cord blood. Replicate twin experiments were performed at different times using different library preparation protocols to rule out contamination. Results the study describes overall, beyond this receptor: Invariant T cells such as MAIT and iNKT could partly confound zero-insertion analyses, although diverse VJ usage argued against such confounding for most clonotypes. Because the same donors could not be followed over many years, conclusions were based on cross-sectional statistical analysis. Fewer insertions were carried by abundant cord blood beta clonotypes; a weaker similar trend was observed in young adult naive repertoires, while no such trend was observed in memory repertoires. Compared with coincidental sharing between unrelated individuals, out-of-frame TCR alpha sequences shared between twins showed an excess of sequences with low generation probability. Out-of-frame TCR alpha sharing in monozygotic twins was systematically underestimated by recombination models, whereas sharing between unrelated individuals was in agreement with the recombination models. Excess twin sharing in beta out-of-frame sequences was weaker because fewer shared sequences lowered the signal-to-noise ratio.

Only healthy Caucasian donors were included. The CDR3 measures 18 amino acids from cysteine to phenylalanine. Solely the CDR3 DNA is kept, with 54 bases framed from the first base. Libraries came from 5' RACE. Sequencing took place on an Illumina HiSeq 2000. Template switching introduced a universal primer binding site; the final cDNA contained a unique molecular identifier, enabling accurate counting of TCR cDNA molecules. Specific primers in the conserved constant-segment region were used to synthesize first-strand cDNA for the TCR alpha and beta chains. To control for contamination, every cDNA library carried two barcodes: a SMART-Mk sample barcode plus Illumina barcodes. Two successive PCR steps introduced TruSeq adapter sequences along with Illumina sample barcodes. The TCR alpha and beta cDNA libraries were sequenced on the Illumina HiSeq platform using custom primers. The authors' pipeline ran thus. Unique molecular identifiers were extracted from raw reads with MiGEC, and CDR3 positions were determined with MiXCR. For each individual, recombination models were inferred using an EM algorithm with the repgenHMM and IGoR tools. The analysis of shared clonotypes was done with the tcR package in R, with sharing normalized by the product of cloneset sizes. To study raw recombination without the effects of thymic and clonal selection, out-of-frame nonproductive sequences were analyzed. Using fastp trimming at Q25 and MiXCR clonotype assembly, TCRdb reanalyzed the public sequencing data and kept in-frame beta chains. CDR3 protein sequences are deduplicated, and each keeps its most common genes and DNA. TCRdb, not the original authors, processed these V and J calls. Across this sample there are 1.5 million to 2 million distinct CDR3 sequences, with under 35% seen only once. The biggest ten clones account for over 0.25% of the sample.

The clonotype originates from a newborn girl in good health. Sequenced: cord blood. The sequence links TRBV21-1 to TRBJ2-1; TRBD2 was called by the table and not checked on the DNA. TRBV21-1 constitutes a pseudogene. The sequenced DNA is TGTGCCAGCAGCAAAGGGGGGCTAGCGGATCCTTCCTACAATGAGCAGTTCTTC. This is translated as CASSKGGLADPSYNEQFF.